The 3 T cell receptor beta chains in this list originate from one sample, sequenced in a study of human CD8 memory T cell subsets. Preparation of the TCR beta libraries relied on UMI-labeled 5' RACE. TCRdb processed the 5' RACE reads again and assigns one entry to each CDR3 protein, with no DNA. The data show 15,000 to 20,000 distinct CDR3 sequences, and the top ten clones hold 4.5% to 6%. The specimen sequenced was CD8+ stem-like memory T cells (TSCM and TCM) sorted from PBMCs. Subset defined: stem-like memory CD8 T cells (TSTEM), CCR7+ PD-1- TIGIT-. Source of these receptors: a human donor in good health.

The chain recombines TRBV3-1 with TRBJ1-5. The CDR3 extends over 12 amino acids. CDR1 is LGHDT, CDR2 YNNKEL, per germline (reference sequence). CDR3 in amino acids: CASSQDAQPQHF.

The chain employs TRBV14 and TRBJ1-4. This CDR3 has 15 amino acids. In germline, CDR1 is SGHDN, CDR2 FVKESK. CDR3 sequence: CASSQDIVAGEKLFF.

The chain joins TRBV30 to TRBJ2-7; the TCRdb call, TRBD1, lacks DNA for checking. This CDR3 has 14 amino acids. Germline V CDR1 and CDR2: GTSNPN, SVGIG (reference sequence). The CDR3: CAWSVGTGNYEQYF.